This T cell receptor beta chain comes out of a study of post-analysis software for immune sequencing data. Findings and limits, study-wide: Normalized Chao1 diversity was significantly reduced in patients versus controls. Elevated frequency relative to controls characterized roughly five TRBV segments in patients, TRBV5-6, TRBV5-1 and TRBV20-1 among them.

Germline CDR1 is DFQATT and CDR2 is SNEGSKA (reference sequence). CDR3 length equals 14 residues. This clonotype occurred a few times. Its specificity is unknown. Incorporated into the TCR beta cDNA libraries were unique molecular identifiers, which served to reduce PCR and sequencing biases. Input populations of roughly 1 to 11 million T cells gave rise to some 500,000 cDNA molecules. TCRdb itself ran the PCR reads through MiXCR, one entry per CDR3 protein. The table shows hundreds of thousands of distinct CDR3 sequences, with approximately 57% occurring only once. Sequencing was performed on blood. The source is a girl between 5 and 17 years old with multiple sclerosis. This chain connects TRBV20-1 to TRBJ2-5; 7 bases are a match to TRBD2. The J call is doubtful: the DNA matches TRBJ2-7 better. CDR3 in amino acids: CSARDLGGPHEQYF. DNA of the CDR3: TGCAGTGCTAGGGACCTGGGAGGGCCCCACGAGCAGTACTTC.